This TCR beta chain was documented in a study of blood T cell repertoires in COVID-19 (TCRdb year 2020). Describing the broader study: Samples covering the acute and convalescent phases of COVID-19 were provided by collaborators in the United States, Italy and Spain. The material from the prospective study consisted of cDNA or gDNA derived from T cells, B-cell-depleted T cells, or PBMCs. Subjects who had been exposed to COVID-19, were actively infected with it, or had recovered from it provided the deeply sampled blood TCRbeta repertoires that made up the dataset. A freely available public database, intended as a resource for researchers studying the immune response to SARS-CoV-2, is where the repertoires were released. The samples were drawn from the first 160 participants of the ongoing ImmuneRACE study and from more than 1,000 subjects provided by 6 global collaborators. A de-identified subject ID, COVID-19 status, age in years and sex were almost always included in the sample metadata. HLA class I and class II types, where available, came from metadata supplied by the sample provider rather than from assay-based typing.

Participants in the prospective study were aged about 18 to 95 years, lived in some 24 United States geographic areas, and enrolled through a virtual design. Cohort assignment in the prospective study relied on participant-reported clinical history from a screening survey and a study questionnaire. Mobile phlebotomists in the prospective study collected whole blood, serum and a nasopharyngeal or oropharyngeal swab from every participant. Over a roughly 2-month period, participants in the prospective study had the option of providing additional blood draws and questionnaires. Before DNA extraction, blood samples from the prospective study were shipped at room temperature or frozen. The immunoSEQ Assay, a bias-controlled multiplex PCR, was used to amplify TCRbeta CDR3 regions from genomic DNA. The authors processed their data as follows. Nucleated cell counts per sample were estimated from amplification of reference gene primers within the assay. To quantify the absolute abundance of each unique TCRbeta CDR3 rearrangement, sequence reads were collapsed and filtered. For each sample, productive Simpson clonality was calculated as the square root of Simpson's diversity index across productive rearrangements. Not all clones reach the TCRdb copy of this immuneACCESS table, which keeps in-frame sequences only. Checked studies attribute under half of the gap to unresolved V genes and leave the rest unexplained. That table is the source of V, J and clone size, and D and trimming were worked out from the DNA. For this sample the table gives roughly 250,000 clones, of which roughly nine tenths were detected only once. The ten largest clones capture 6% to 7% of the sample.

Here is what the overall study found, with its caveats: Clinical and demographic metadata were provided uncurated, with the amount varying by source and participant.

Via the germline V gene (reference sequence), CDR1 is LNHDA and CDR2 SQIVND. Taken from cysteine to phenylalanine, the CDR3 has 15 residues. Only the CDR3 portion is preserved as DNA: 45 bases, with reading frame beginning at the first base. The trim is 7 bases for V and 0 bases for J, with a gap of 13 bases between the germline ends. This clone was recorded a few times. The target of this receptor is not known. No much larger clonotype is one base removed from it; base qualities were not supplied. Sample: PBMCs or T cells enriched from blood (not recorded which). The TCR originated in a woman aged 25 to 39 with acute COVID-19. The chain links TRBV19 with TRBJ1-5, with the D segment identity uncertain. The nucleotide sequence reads TGTGCCAGTACACGGGGTGTGAATAGCAATCAGCCCCAGCATTTT. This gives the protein CASTRGVNSNQPQHF.